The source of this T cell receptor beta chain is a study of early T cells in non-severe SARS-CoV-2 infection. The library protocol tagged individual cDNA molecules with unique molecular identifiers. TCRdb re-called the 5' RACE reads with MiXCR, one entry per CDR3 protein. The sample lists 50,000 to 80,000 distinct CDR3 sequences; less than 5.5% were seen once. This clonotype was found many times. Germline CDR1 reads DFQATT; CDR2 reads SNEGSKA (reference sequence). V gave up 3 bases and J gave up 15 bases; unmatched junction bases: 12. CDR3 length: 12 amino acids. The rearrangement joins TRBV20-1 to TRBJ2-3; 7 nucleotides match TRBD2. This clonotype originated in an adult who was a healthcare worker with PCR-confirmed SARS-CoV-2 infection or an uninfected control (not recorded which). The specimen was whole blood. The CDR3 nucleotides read TGCAGTGCTAGGGGGGGGACTCCACCCAACTATTTT. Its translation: CSARGGTPPNYF.